A single sample gave rise to the 21 T cell receptor beta chains below, sequenced in a study of blood T cell repertoires in COVID-19. Some clones are missing from TCRdb's copy, which holds only in-frame ones; the method was immunoSEQ multiplex PCR. Of approximately 90,000 clones listed, around 87% were seen once; the top ten hold roughly 6.8%. The specimen was peripheral blood. These receptors were collected from a human donor with acute or convalescent COVID-19. The donor label of this sample is uncertain.

The rearrangement links TRBV2 to TRBJ1-6; the D is unclear. The V end was cut by 6 bases, the J end by 10 bases, with 19 bases between. Germline V gene lookup returns CDR1 SNHLY and CDR2 FYNNEI. The CDR3 is 15 amino acids. This CDR3 reads CASRGAGPAYSPLHF. As DNA, the CDR3 is TGTGCCAGCAGGGGAGCGGGCCCGGCCTACTCACCCCTCCACTTT.

The V and J genes are TRBV19 and TRBJ1-1; 9 nucleotides agree with TRBD1. Germline CDR1 is LNHDA and CDR2 is SQIVND (reference sequence). The J segment lost 5 bases and the V segment lost 5 bases, leaving 6 bases of the junction unmatched. This CDR3 region has 14 residues. The CDR3 DNA follows: TGTGCCAGTAGTGCCGGGACAGGGTGGACTGAAGCTTTCTTT. Translation gives CASSAGTGWTEAFF.

This clone has more than one count but fewer than ten. Other DNA sequences in the same sample also yield this CDR3. The rearrangement uses TRBV11-2 and TRBJ1-1; D is ambiguous. Trimming removed 3 bases from V and 1 base from J, with 6 bases in between. The germline gives CDR1 SGHAT, CDR2 FQNNGV. The CDR3 is made up of 13 amino acids. Here the CDR3 DNA reads TGTGCCAGCAGCTTGGGAGGGAACACTGAAGCTTTCTTT. Translated, it gives CASSLGGNTEAFF.

This clone has only a few counts. The rearrangement joins TRBV19 to TRBJ1-2; no clear D gene. Trimming left V 4 bases short and J 1 base short, with 7 bases between. The CDR3 covers 13 residues. Looked up from germline, CDR1 is LNHDA and CDR2 is SQIVND (reference sequence). The CDR3 loop is CASSKRGNYGYTF. CDR3 sequence (DNA): TGTGCCAGTAGTAAGCGGGGTAACTATGGCTACACCTTC.

V usage is TRBV4-1 and J usage is TRBJ1-3; perhaps TRBD1 as D (6 bases). This CDR3 contains 15 residues. V lost 3 bases and J lost 3, with 12 bases in between. Germline loops: CDR1 MGHRA, CDR2 YSYEKL. The CDR3 DNA reads TGCGCCAGCAGCCATAACAGGGTCGATGGAAACACCATATATTTT. Encoded protein: CASSHNRVDGNTIYF.

The rearrangement links TRBV7-8 to TRBJ2-1; 15 bases align to TRBD2. The germline V gene has CDR1 SGHVS and CDR2 FQNEAQ. With 5 bases clipped from V and 4 bases from J, the junction kept 6 bases outside the gene matches. The CDR3 sequence is 17 residues long. The CDR3 sequence: CASSARTSGGEYNEQFF. CDR3 coding DNA: TGTGCCAGCAGCGCGAGGACTAGCGGGGGGGAGTACAATGAGCAGTTCTTC.

This chain links TRBV7-8 with TRBJ2-5, with D uncertain. The V gene lost 0 bases and the J gene lost 0 bases, with 8 bases spanning the gap. The CDR3 extends over 15 amino acids. Germline V gives CDR1 SGHVS, CDR2 FQNEAQ. The CDR3 DNA follows: TGTGCCAGCAGCTTAGCGGCCGGGTACCAAGAGACCCAGTACTTC. Its translation: CASSLAAGYQETQYF.

The chain couples TRBV20-1 to TRBJ1-1; possible D gene TRBD1, 5 bases. Deletions cut 7 bases from V and 5 bases from J, with 11 bases between. The length of the CDR3 is 11 residues. CDR1 and CDR2 (germline): DFQATT, SNEGSKA (reference sequence). The CDR3 bases are TGCAGTGTTCAGGGAAGGACTGAAGCTTTCTTT. Translated, it gives CSVQGRTEAFF.

This chain links TRBV11-2 with TRBJ1-3; no firm D call. The V gene's germline CDR1 is SGHAT and CDR2 FQNNGV. The CDR3 has 13 residues. The germline V and J ends were trimmed by 5 bases and 0 bases, with 5 bases remaining between them. CDR3 sequence: CASSPLSGNTIYF. CDR3 bases: TGTGCCAGCAGCCCCCTCTCTGGAAACACCATATATTTT.

This chain joins TRBV6-5 and TRBJ2-7, with 12 positions matching TRBD2. Germline V gene data show CDR1 as MNHEY and CDR2 as SVGAGI. With 7 bases clipped from V and 5 bases from J, the junction kept 6 bases outside the gene matches. The CDR3 has 14 residues. The CDR3 loop reads CASKTGLAGDEQYF. CDR3 in DNA: TGTGCCAGCAAAACGGGACTAGCGGGTGACGAGCAGTACTTC.

V and J are TRBV9 and TRBJ1-3; D perhaps matches TRBD1 (5 bases). This CDR3 is built from 15 residues. From germline, CDR1 is SGDLS and CDR2 YYNGEE. Trimming removed 0 bases at V and 2 bases at J, with 9 bases between. The CDR3 region has the DNA TGTGCCAGCAGCGTAGTTGCAGGGCCTGGAAACACCATATATTTT. Its translation: CASSVVAGPGNTIYF.

The rearrangement joins TRBV9 to TRBJ1-6; D uncertain. Germline V gene sequence: CDR1 SGDLS, CDR2 YYNGEE. V was pared by 4 bases and J by 7 bases, with 9 bases between. This CDR3 comprises 13 residues. DNA for the CDR3: TGTGCCAGCAGCACCTTACAGAATTCACCCCTCCACTTT. Protein product: CASSTLQNSPLHF.

The genes are TRBV6-5 and TRBJ1-4; possible D gene TRBD1, 5 bases. V lost 2 bases and J 0 bases, leaving 10 bases between the germline ends. This CDR3 spans 16 amino acids. Germline CDR1 is MNHEY and CDR2 is SVGAGI. The CDR3 protein is CASSYRGGTTNEKLFF. CDR3 DNA sequence: TGTGCCAGCAGTTACCGGGGCGGGACAACTAATGAAAAACTGTTTTTT.

This clone has just one count. The chain combines TRBV15 with TRBJ2-2; possibly TRBD1 for D (5 bases). V was trimmed by 0 bases and J by 0 bases, leaving 11 bases between them. Germline V lookup: CDR1 LNHNV, CDR2 YYDKDF (reference sequence). The CDR3 has 17 residues. The CDR3 DNA follows: TGTGCCACCAGCAGAGATAAAGACAGCGCGAACACCGGGGAGCTGTTTTTT. It is translated as CATSRDKDSANTGELFF.

V and J are TRBV7-3 and TRBJ1-5; D may be TRBD1 (6 bases). Trimming shortened V by 5 bases and J by 0 bases, and 11 bases separated the two germline ends. The CDR3 has 15 residues. Germline V gene lookup returns CDR1 SGHTA and CDR2 FQGTGA. CDR3 DNA: TGTGCCAGCAGCGTTACAGGGCATAGCAATCAGCCCCAGCATTTT. This codes for CASSVTGHSNQPQHF. The whole variable domain, filled in from reference TRBV7-3 and TRBJ1-5, reads GAGVSQTPSNKVTEKGKYVELRCDPISGHTALYWYRQSLGQGPEFLIYFQGTGAADDSGLPNDRFFAVRPEGSVSTLKIQRTERGDSAVYLCASSVTGHSNQPQHFGDGTRLSIL.

This rearrangement joins TRBV7-3 to TRBJ2-2; the D gene is possibly TRBD1 (6 bases). Trimming pared 5 bases from V and 2 bases from J, leaving 12 bases between. The CDR3 covers 15 residues. Germline V CDR1 and CDR2: SGHTA, FQGTGA. The CDR3: CASSPGHLNTGELFF. CDR3 coding DNA: TGTGCCAGCAGCCCGGGACACCTAAACACCGGGGAGCTGTTTTTT.

This rearrangement joins TRBV6-6 to TRBJ2-7, with 8 nucleotides matching TRBD2. Germline CDR1 and CDR2: MNHNY and SVGAGI (reference sequence). This CDR3 is 15 amino acids long. Trimming at V came to 2 bases and at J to 5 bases, leaving 8 bases not matched to a gene. In DNA form, the CDR3 reads TGTGCCAGCAGTTACACGCGGGAGGCAAACAACGAGCAGTACTTC. Translating gives CASSYTREANNEQYF.

The CDR3 protein is CAWSVAGGRETQYF. The CDR3, as DNA: TGTGCCTGGAGTGTCGCGGGGGGGCGGGAGACCCAGTACTTC. V is TRBV30 and J is TRBJ2-5; 9 bases line up with TRBD2. CDR3 length equals 14 residues. From germline, CDR1 is GTSNPN and CDR2 SVGIG (reference sequence). After removal of 0 bases from V and 5 bases from J, the junction contained 4 bases not matched to a gene.

The V gene is TRBV9, the J gene TRBJ1-3; D gene unclear. The CDR3 is 14 amino acids. The germline gives CDR1 SGDLS, CDR2 YYNGEE. With 0 bases removed from V and 2 bases from J, the gap between germline ends came to 6 bases. CDR3 DNA: TGTGCCAGCAGCGTAGCCGGGACTGGAAACACCATATATTTT. Translating gives CASSVAGTGNTIYF.

DNA for the CDR3: TGTGCCAGCAGGGACTTAGGGCGGGGTCCGACGAAATACGAGCAGTACTTC. Its translation is CASRDLGRGPTKYEQYF. The V and J genes are TRBV28 and TRBJ2-7; TRBD2 might be the D (6 bases). The V end lost 6 bases, the J end lost 4 bases, and 25 bases lay between the germline ends. This CDR3 spans 17 amino acids. Per the germline V gene, CDR1 is MDHEN and CDR2 is SYDVKM.

The rearrangement joins TRBV5-8 to TRBJ1-1; D may be TRBD1 (6 bases). V was trimmed by 0 bases and J by 5 bases, leaving 11 bases between them. Germline V gene data show CDR1 as SGHTS and CDR2 as YDEGEE. The CDR3 contains 14 residues. CDR3 residues: CASSLVFGQTEAFF. CDR3 nucleotides: TGTGCCAGCAGCTTGGTCTTCGGACAGACTGAAGCTTTCTTT. Full variable domain (outside the CDR3, taken from reference TRBV5-8 and TRBJ1-1): EAGVTQSPTHLIKTRGQQATLRCSPISGHTSVYWYQQALGLGLQFLLWYDEGEERNRGNFPPRFSGRQFPNYSSELNVNALELEDSALYLCASSLVFGQTEAFFGQGTRLTVV.